This T cell receptor beta chain is from a study of T cell repertoires in cytomegalovirus infection. Background on the study: Indications came from public TCR beta signatures; they pointed to CMV infection and to a matching HLA type. Whole-study results and caveats: There were carriers of CMV plus the relevant HLA, and cumulative public TCR beta family frequency identified them.

TCRdb re-called the reads through MiXCR, storing one row per CDR3 protein. Found here are hundreds of thousands of distinct CDR3 sequences, about 44% of them singletons; the top ten hold 40% to 50%. With regard to this clonotype: The antigen remains unidentified.

The TCR originated in a human donor in good health (CMV status not recorded). Some clones in this sample may be carry-over from other donors' samples. Sequences were derived from cultured PBMCs, sampled from culture after CMV antigen stimulation.

The CDR3 sequence is CSATSGTSGREEQYF. The DNA of the CDR3 is TGCAGTGCTACCTCCGGGACTAGCGGGAGGGAGGAGCAGTACTTC. V usage is TRBV20-1 and J usage is TRBJ2-7, with 16 bases lining up with TRBD2. Per germline, CDR1 DFQATT and CDR2 SNEGSKA (reference sequence). The CDR3 sequence is 15 residues long. V gave up 4 bases and J gave up 7 bases; unmatched junction bases: 7.